The 28 T cell receptor beta chains reported below all come from one sample, sequenced in a study of OX40 agonist ivuxolimab in advanced cancers. Using immunoSEQ multiplex PCR, the repertoire was profiled, and TCRdb retains in-frame clones only, with some absent. The sample lists around 34,000 clones; roughly four fifths were seen once. The sample consisted of CD4+ or CD8+ T cells sorted from blood, taken in a trial of the OX40 agonist ivuxolimab. The origin of the receptors is an adult with an advanced solid tumor such as melanoma, head and neck, liver or kidney cancer.

This clone was counted a single time. The chain combines TRBV2 with TRBJ2-7, with D hard to call. There are 11 residues in the CDR3. The V gene's germline CDR1 is SNHLY and CDR2 FYNNEI. The germline V and J ends were trimmed by 8 bases and 0 bases, with 5 bases remaining between them. The CDR3 bases are TGTGCCAGCCTTACCTCCTACGAGCAGTACTTC. It codes for CASLTSYEQYF.

The chain employs TRBV27 and TRBJ1-5; tentative D call: TRBD1 (5 bases). CDR3 length: 15 residues. The germline CDR1 and CDR2 sequences are MNHEY and SMNVEV (reference sequence). Trimming pared 2 bases from V and 3 bases from J, leaving 11 bases between. The CDR3 bases are TGTGCCAGCAGTTTAGCAGGGCAAAACAATCAGCCCCAGCATTTT. It codes for CASSLAGQNNQPQHF.

The J gene is TRBJ2-3, the V gene TRBV7-3; 10 bases agree with TRBD2. The CDR3 runs 18 residues. CDR1 and CDR2 from the germline V gene are SGHTA and FQGTGA. V lost 3 bases and J lost 2; bases outside the gene matches: 11. The CDR3 nucleotides are TGTGCCAGCAGCTTCGATCCGAGGCTAGCGGGGGCCACAGATACGCAGTATTTT. Translating gives CASSFDPRLAGATDTQYF.

The V gene is TRBV11-2, the J gene TRBJ2-1; 7 nucleotides line up with TRBD2. The germline V gene encodes CDR1 SGHAT and CDR2 FQNNGV. J was trimmed by 0 bases and V by 3 bases; bases with no gene match: 5. CDR3 length: 16 residues. Here the CDR3 reads CASSFLVAGSYNEQFF. CDR3 coding DNA: TGTGCCAGCAGCTTCTTGGTAGCGGGCTCCTACAATGAGCAGTTCTTC.

Concerning this clone itself: This specimen includes other DNA sequences encoding the same CDR3. The CDR3 coding sequence is TGTGCCAGCAGTTTATCAGGCTCTGGAAACACCATATATTTT. Residues: CASSLSGSGNTIYF. The rearrangement joins TRBV27 to TRBJ1-3; D not certain. Germline lookup yields CDR1 MNHEY and CDR2 SMNVEV (reference sequence). The CDR3 loop spans 14 amino acids. Trimming removed 0 bases at V and 0 bases at J, with 3 bases between.

The rearrangement uses TRBV28 and TRBJ2-3; D might be TRBD1 (6 bases). The germline V gene has CDR1 MDHEN and CDR2 SYDVKM. This CDR3 has 18 residues. The ends were cut back, 6 bases at V and 5 bases at J, with 27 bases in the middle. The CDR3 nucleotides are TGTGCCAGCAGCCGATTCGCCCCAGGGGCCTCAGGACGAGATACGCAGTATTTT. It translates to CASSRFAPGASGRDTQYF.

The V call is TRBV10-2, the J call TRBJ1-2; 11 bases fit TRBD1. Germline CDR1 reads WSHSY; CDR2 reads SAAADI. The CDR3 is 17 amino acids. J lost 4 bases, V lost 6 bases, and 13 bases had no gene match. This chain's CDR3 is CASSATPGQGVIYGYTF. In nucleotides, the CDR3 is TGCGCCAGCAGCGCGACTCCGGGACAGGGGGTTATCTATGGCTACACCTTC.

The sample holds one count of this clone. The chain combines TRBV9 with TRBJ2-1; perhaps TRBD2 as D (5 bases). CDR3 length: 15 amino acids. Germline V gene sequence: CDR1 SGDLS, CDR2 YYNGEE. Between the trimmed V and J ends, which lost 0 bases and 6 bases, there was a span of 13 bases. The CDR3 sequence: CASSVGLTAGNEQFF. CDR3 DNA: TGTGCCAGCAGCGTAGGACTAACGGCTGGCAATGAGCAGTTCTTC.

The V call is TRBV10-1, the J call TRBJ2-6; no firm D call. V gave up 2 bases and J gave up 0 bases, with 5 bases separating them. The germline gives CDR1 WNHNN, CDR2 SYGVQD (reference sequence). The CDR3 is 15 residues long. CDR3: CASSEHNSGANVLTF. The CDR3 DNA sequence: TGCGCCAGCAGTGAGCACAACTCTGGGGCCAACGTCCTGACTTTC.

The CDR3 DNA reads TGTGCCAGCAGTGACTCAGGGACATTCGACACAGATACGCAGTATTTT. Translating gives CASSDSGTFDTDTQYF. The gene calls are TRBV6-4 and TRBJ2-3; TRBD1 is a possible D gene (6 bases). The CDR3 covers 16 residues. Trimming removed 0 bases from V and 2 bases from J, with 12 bases in between. CDR1 is MRHNA, CDR2 SNTAGT, per germline.

Points on this clone: In the same sample, other DNA sequences code for this CDR3. The genes are TRBV6-4 and TRBJ2-1, with 9 bases aligning to TRBD2. Looked up from germline, CDR1 is MRHNA and CDR2 is SNTAGT. The CDR3 covers 15 residues. V lost 0 bases, J lost 4 bases, and 1 base stayed unmatched. CDR3 region: CASSDSSGSYNEQFF. Written as DNA, the CDR3 is TGTGCCAGCAGTGACTCTAGCGGGAGTTACAATGAGCAGTTCTTC.

This chain connects TRBV5-4 to TRBJ2-7, with 9 positions matching TRBD1. This CDR3 comprises 14 residues. The germline CDR1 and CDR2 sequences are SGHNT and YYREEE (reference sequence). V trimming: 3 bases; J trimming: 2 bases; junction bases outside the gene matches: 3. The CDR3 nucleotides read TGTGCCAGCAGCTCGACAGGGGGTCCCTACGAGCAGTACTTC. Its translation: CASSSTGGPYEQYF.

This clone was found a few times. V is TRBV6-5 and J is TRBJ2-7, with 13 bases matching TRBD2. The V gene end was trimmed by 5 bases and the J gene end by 0 bases; junction bases not matched to a gene: 1. The CDR3 covers 15 residues. Germline V gene lookup returns CDR1 MNHEY and CDR2 SVGAGI. In nucleotides, the CDR3 is TGTGCCAGCAGTCGGACTAGCGGGAGCTCCTACGAGCAGTACTTC. Translating it yields CASSRTSGSSYEQYF.

The chain joins TRBV15 to TRBJ2-7; D is unresolved. Trimming removed 0 bases from V and 4 bases from J, with 10 bases in between. CDR1 is LNHNV, CDR2 YYDKDF, per germline (reference sequence). This CDR3 has 14 amino acids. The CDR3 protein is CATSREGVSYEQYF. In DNA, the CDR3 is TGTGCCACCAGCAGAGAGGGCGTATCGTACGAGCAGTACTTC. Supplemented by reference TRBV15 and TRBJ2-7, the full variable domain reads DAMVIQNPRYQVTQFGKPVTLSCSQTLNHNVMYWYQQKSSQAPKLLFHYYDKDFNNEADTPDNFQSRRPNTSFCFLDIRSPGLGDTAMYLCATSREGVSYEQYFGPGTRLTVT.

The V call is TRBV27, the J call TRBJ2-3, with 7 bases identical to TRBD2. Trimming took 3 bases from V and 0 from J; bases not matched to a gene: 0. Germline V CDR1 and CDR2: MNHEY, SMNVEV (reference sequence). CDR3 length: 14 amino acids. CDR3 sequence reads: CASSLGGSTDTQYF. The CDR3 region has the DNA TGTGCCAGCAGTTTGGGGGGGAGCACAGATACGCAGTATTTT.

V is TRBV7-9 and J is TRBJ2-1; 10 nucleotides align to TRBD2. The CDR3 covers 19 residues. V gave up 6 bases and J gave up 3 bases; unmatched junction bases: 17. Looked up from germline, CDR1 is SEHNR and CDR2 is FQNEAQ (reference sequence). The DNA for the CDR3 is TGTGCCAGCAGACCCCCTGGGCCGGCTAGCGGGAGTAACTACAATGAGCAGTTCTTC. Amino acid sequence: CASRPPGPASGSNYNEQFF.

This chain connects TRBV5-1 to TRBJ2-3; D gene ambiguous. V was shortened by 2 bases and J by 6 bases, with 7 bases between the two germline ends. Germline CDR1 SGHRS, CDR2 YFSETQ. The CDR3 consists of 12 residues. For the CDR3, the DNA is TGCGCCAGCAGCTTCGAGTGGGATACGCAGTATTTT. It specifies CASSFEWDTQYF.

This clone occurred once. The chain uses TRBV4-1 and TRBJ2-1, with TRBD2 as a possible D gene (5 bases). Germline V gives CDR1 MGHRA, CDR2 YSYEKL. The V end was cut by 4 bases, the J end by 8 bases, with 9 bases between. The CDR3 has 12 residues. The CDR3 sequence: CASSRGSHEQFF. Written as DNA, the CDR3 is TGCGCCAGCAGCCGTGGGAGCCATGAGCAGTTCTTC.

Only a few counts were recorded for this clone. This chain joins TRBV6-5 and TRBJ2-3; 11 nucleotides line up with TRBD1. The CDR3 runs 15 residues. Germline lookup yields CDR1 MNHEY and CDR2 SVGAGI. Trimming took 2 bases from V and 2 from J; bases not matched to a gene: 0. Written as DNA, the CDR3 is TGTGCCAGCAGTTACGGACAGGGGGCCACAGATACGCAGTATTTT. This codes for CASSYGQGATDTQYF.

V gene TRBV23-1 combines with J gene TRBJ2-7, with a weak D call TRBD1 (5 bases). TRBV23-1 is classed as an ORF, of uncertain function. The ends were cut back, 2 bases at V and 3 bases at J, with 14 bases in the middle. This CDR3 is 15 amino acids long. CDR3 loop: CASSQQLGPYYEQYF. CDR3 DNA: TGCGCCAGCAGTCAACAACTGGGGCCCTACTACGAGCAGTACTTC.

The chain couples TRBV29-1 to TRBJ2-3; D may be TRBD1 (5 bases). V was clipped by 5 bases and J by 4 bases, with 13 bases between them. The CDR3 loop spans 13 amino acids. CDR1 and CDR2 from the germline V gene are SQVTM and ANQGSEA. CDR3 sequence reads: CSVPQTGADTQYF. CDR3 bases: TGCAGCGTTCCCCAAACAGGTGCAGATACGCAGTATTTT.

V usage is TRBV27 and J usage is TRBJ1-6; a possible D gene is TRBD1 (6 bases). V gave up 8 bases and J gave up 7 bases, with 24 bases separating them. CDR3 length equals 17 residues. Germline assignment: CDR1 MNHEY and CDR2 SMNVEV (reference sequence). CDR3 sequence (DNA): TGTGCCAGCCGGACATTACAGGCGACGGGACAAAATTCACCCCTCCACTTT. This translates into CASRTLQATGQNSPLHF.

As regards this clone: Germline and junction disagree at one end, which may indicate a read error. V is TRBV7-9 and J is TRBJ2-7; possible D gene TRBD2, 5 bases. The CDR3 length is 12 residues. The germline V gene encodes CDR1 SEHNR and CDR2 FQNEAQ (reference sequence). The CDR3 loop is CAGSPTGYEQYF. CDR3 sequence (DNA): TGTGCCGGCAGCCCCACGGGGTACGAGCAGTACTTC.

The rearrangement uses TRBV7-2 and TRBJ2-2, with 9 nucleotides matching TRBD2. Germline values: CDR1 SGHTA, CDR2 FQGNSA. There are 16 residues in the CDR3. V gave up 4 bases and J gave up 4 bases; unmatched junction bases: 7. CDR3 amino acids: CASSSVAGVSTGELFF. CDR3 nucleotides: TGTGCCAGCAGCTCAGTAGCGGGAGTGAGCACCGGGGAGCTGTTTTTT.

The V call is TRBV6-6, the J call TRBJ2-4; no reliable D call. V lost 8 bases and J lost 0, with 11 bases in between. The CDR3 length is 14 residues. Germline V lookup: CDR1 MNHNY, CDR2 SVGAGI (reference sequence). Here the CDR3 reads CASRTVSAKNIQYF. The CDR3 bases are TGTGCCAGCCGAACAGTCTCAGCCAAAAACATTCAGTACTTC.

This clone was seen a few times. This rearrangement joins TRBV4-3 to TRBJ1-5; 8 bases fit TRBD1. The trim removed 0 bases at V and 7 bases at J, leaving 5 bases unmatched. From germline, CDR1 is LGHNA and CDR2 YSLEER. The CDR3 is 15 amino acids. The CDR3 is CASSQDRGLGQPQHF. The CDR3 DNA reads as TGCGCCAGCAGCCAAGACAGGGGGCTGGGACAGCCCCAGCATTTT.

V and J are TRBV7-8 and TRBJ1-1, with 12 nucleotides matching TRBD1. CDR3 size: 13 residues. V lost 8 bases, J lost 2 bases, and 0 bases stayed unmatched. Germline V CDR1 and CDR2: SGHVS, FQNEAQ. The CDR3 DNA reads as TGTGCCAGCGGGACAGGGGGCAACACTGAAGCTTTCTTT. As protein: CASGTGGNTEAFF.

This chain links TRBV6-5 with TRBJ2-6, with D possibly being TRBD2 (5 bases). The CDR3 is 15 amino acids. Trimming pared 7 bases from V and 2 bases from J, leaving 12 bases between. Germline lookup yields CDR1 MNHEY and CDR2 SVGAGI. CDR3 coding DNA: TGTGCCAGCAAAGAACTAGGGACTGGGGCCAACGTCCTGACTTTC. Protein sequence: CASKELGTGANVLTF.